These 5 T cell receptor beta chains originate from one sample sequenced in a study of metastatic and nonmetastatic thyroid tumors. With MiXCR, TCRdb reprocessed the PCR reads. Of fewer than 40,000 clones listed, about 15% are singletons. Until they underwent thyroid surgery, no patient had received any treatment. Input material: blood. Receptor source: a male donor with papillary thyroid cancer or a benign thyroid nodule (not recorded which). Some clones in this sample may be carry-over from other donors' samples.

This clone was observed at least ten times. V usage is TRBV16 and J usage is TRBJ2-3, with D uncertain. The germline V and J ends were trimmed by 1 base and 0 bases, with 8 bases remaining between them. The CDR3 loop spans 15 amino acids. CDR1 is KGHSY, CDR2 FQNENV, per germline. For the CDR3, the DNA is TGTGCCAGCAGCCAATTTTCAGGAAGCACAGATACGCAGTATTTT. Its translation: CASSQFSGSTDTQYF.

The V gene is TRBV6-5, the J gene TRBJ1-1; TRBD1 is a possible D gene (5 bases). Trimming shortened V by 0 bases and J by 3 bases, and 8 bases separated the two germline ends. The CDR3 covers 14 residues. Per germline, CDR1 MNHEY and CDR2 SVGAGI. CDR3 region: CASSYSRGDTEAFF. The CDR3 coding sequence is TGTGCCAGCAGTTACTCGAGAGGGGACACTGAAGCTTTCTTT.

The table lists this clone with many counts. The chain links TRBV3-1 to TRBJ2-7, with D perhaps TRBD1 (5 bases). The CDR3 covers 15 residues. Trimming shortened V by 1 base and J by 4 bases, and 14 bases separated the two germline ends. Germline-derived CDR1 and CDR2 are LGHDT and YNNKEL (reference sequence). CDR3 protein: CASSQAASPGYEQYF. In DNA form, the CDR3 reads TGTGCCAGCAGCCAAGCCGCATCCCCAGGGTACGAGCAGTACTTC.

This clone was counted at least ten times. V gene TRBV20-1 combines with J gene TRBJ1-4; D uncertain. The CDR3 runs to 14 residues. The germline V gene has CDR1 DFQATT and CDR2 SNEGSKA (reference sequence). Trimming took 0 bases from V and 8 from J, leaving 13 bases between them. CDR3 in DNA: TGCAGTGCTAGAGACCCTAAAAGAGGAGAAAAACTGTTTTTT. As protein: CSARDPKRGEKLFF.

Many counts were recorded for this clone. The V and J genes are TRBV11-3 and TRBJ1-2; possible D gene TRBD1, 5 bases. This CDR3 is 15 amino acids long. The germline V gene has CDR1 SGHNT and CDR2 YENEEA. Trimming took off 2 bases at V and 1 base at J, with 11 bases between the two ends. CDR3 DNA: TGTGCCAGCAGCTTAAGGGGCAGTGGTAACTATGGCTACACCTTC. Encoded protein: CASSLRGSGNYGYTF.